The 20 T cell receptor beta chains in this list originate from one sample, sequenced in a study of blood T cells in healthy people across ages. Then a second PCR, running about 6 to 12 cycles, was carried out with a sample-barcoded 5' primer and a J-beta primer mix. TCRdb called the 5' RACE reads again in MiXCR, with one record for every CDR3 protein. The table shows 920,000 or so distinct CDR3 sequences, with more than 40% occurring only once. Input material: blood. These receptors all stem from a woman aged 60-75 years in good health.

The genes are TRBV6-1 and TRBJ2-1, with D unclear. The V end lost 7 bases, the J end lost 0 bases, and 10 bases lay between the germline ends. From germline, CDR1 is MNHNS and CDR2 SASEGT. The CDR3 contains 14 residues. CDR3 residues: CASTVWSSYNEQFF. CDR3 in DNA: TGTGCCAGCACTGTGTGGAGCTCCTACAATGAGCAGTTCTTC.

As DNA, the CDR3 is TGTGCCAGCAGCCAAGACCCCGGGTACGGCTGGGACTTGAGCTCCTATAATTCACCCCTCCACTTT. This translates into CASSQDPGYGWDLSSYNSPLHF. The chain combines TRBV3-1 with TRBJ1-6, with D perhaps matching TRBD1 (5 bases). The CDR3 is made up of 22 amino acids. V was cut by 0 bases and J by 0 bases, with 24 bases left in between. In germline, CDR1 is LGHDT, CDR2 YNNKEL (reference sequence).

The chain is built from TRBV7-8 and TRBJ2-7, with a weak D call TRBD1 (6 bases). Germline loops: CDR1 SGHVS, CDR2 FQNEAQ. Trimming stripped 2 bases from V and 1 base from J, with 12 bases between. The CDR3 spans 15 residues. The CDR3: CASSLLAGESYEQYF. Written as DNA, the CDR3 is TGTGCCAGCAGCTTATTGGCAGGGGAATCCTACGAGCAGTACTTC.

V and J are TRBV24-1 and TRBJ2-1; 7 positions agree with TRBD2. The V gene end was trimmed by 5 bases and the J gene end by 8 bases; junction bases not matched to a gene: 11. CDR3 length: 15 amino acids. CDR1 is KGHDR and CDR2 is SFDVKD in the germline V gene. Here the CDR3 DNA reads TGTGCCACCAGTGCCCTGCCGACTAGCAAAGATGAGCAGTTCTTC. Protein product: CATSALPTSKDEQFF.

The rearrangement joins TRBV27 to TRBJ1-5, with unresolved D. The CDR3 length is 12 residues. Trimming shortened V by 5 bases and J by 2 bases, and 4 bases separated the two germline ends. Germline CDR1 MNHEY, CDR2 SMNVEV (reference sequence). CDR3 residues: CASSMGNQPQHF. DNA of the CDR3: TGTGCCAGCAGTATGGGCAATCAGCCCCAGCATTTT.

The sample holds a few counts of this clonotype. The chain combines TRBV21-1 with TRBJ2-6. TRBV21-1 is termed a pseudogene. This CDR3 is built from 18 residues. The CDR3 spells CASSLHRRPSSGANVLTF. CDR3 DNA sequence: TGTGCCAGCAGCCTACACCGAAGACCGAGCTCTGGGGCCAACGTCCTGACTTTC.

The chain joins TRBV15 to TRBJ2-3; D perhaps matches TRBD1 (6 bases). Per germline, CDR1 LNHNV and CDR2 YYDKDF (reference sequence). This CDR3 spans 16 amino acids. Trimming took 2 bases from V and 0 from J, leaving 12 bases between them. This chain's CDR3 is CATSRKLRGSTDTQYF. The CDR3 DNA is TGTGCCACCAGCAGAAAGCTCAGGGGAAGCACAGATACGCAGTATTTT.

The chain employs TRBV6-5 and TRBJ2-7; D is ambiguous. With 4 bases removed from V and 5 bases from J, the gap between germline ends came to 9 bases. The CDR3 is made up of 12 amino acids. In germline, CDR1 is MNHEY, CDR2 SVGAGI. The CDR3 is CASSSLVNEQYF. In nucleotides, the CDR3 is TGTGCCAGCAGTTCCCTAGTGAACGAGCAGTACTTC.

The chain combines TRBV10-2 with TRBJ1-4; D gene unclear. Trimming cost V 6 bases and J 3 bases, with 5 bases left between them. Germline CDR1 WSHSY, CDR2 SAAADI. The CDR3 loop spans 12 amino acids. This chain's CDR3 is CASRGANEKLFF. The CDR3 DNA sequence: TGCGCCAGCAGGGGTGCTAATGAAAAACTGTTTTTT.

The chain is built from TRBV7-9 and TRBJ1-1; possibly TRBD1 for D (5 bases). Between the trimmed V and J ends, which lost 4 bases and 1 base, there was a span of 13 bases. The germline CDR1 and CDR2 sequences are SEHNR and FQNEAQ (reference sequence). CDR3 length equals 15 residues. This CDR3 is CASSWGGSGNTEAFF. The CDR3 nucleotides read TGTGCCAGCAGCTGGGGGGGTAGTGGGAACACTGAAGCTTTCTTT.

CDR3 amino acids: CSVENPAGRGTEAFF. DNA for the CDR3: TGCAGCGTTGAAAACCCAGCAGGGCGAGGGACTGAAGCTTTCTTT. This chain connects TRBV29-1 to TRBJ1-1; D is perhaps TRBD1 (5 bases). The V end lost 2 bases, the J end lost 5 bases, and 18 bases lay between the germline ends. The CDR3 runs 15 residues. Per germline, CDR1 SQVTM and CDR2 ANQGSEA.

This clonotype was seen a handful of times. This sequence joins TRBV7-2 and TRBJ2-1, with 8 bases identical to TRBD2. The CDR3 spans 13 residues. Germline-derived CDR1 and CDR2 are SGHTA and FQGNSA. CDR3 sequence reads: CVCTKAGGGEQFF. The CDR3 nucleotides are TGTGTGTGTACCAAGGCGGGGGGCGGTGAGCAGTTCTTC.

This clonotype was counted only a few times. This CDR3 is CASSLRPGTGIGETQYF. DNA of the CDR3: TGTGCCAGCAGCCTCCGTCCCGGGACAGGGATCGGGGAGACCCAGTACTTC. The chain employs TRBV7-8 and TRBJ2-7, with TRBD1 matching 9 bases. The end of the DNA is better explained by TRBJ2-5, so the J call may be wrong. CDR3 length equals 17 residues. Germline V gene data show CDR1 as SGHVS and CDR2 as FQNEAQ.

The CDR3 DNA reads as TGTGCCAGCAGCCAAGACAGGGGTTGGGCTAATGAAAAACTGTTTTTT. Protein: CASSQDRGWANEKLFF. This chain joins TRBV3-1 and TRBJ1-4; tentative D call: TRBD1 (6 bases). The CDR3 covers 16 residues. Germline lookup yields CDR1 LGHDT and CDR2 YNNKEL (reference sequence). Trimming stripped 0 bases from V and 3 bases from J, with 11 bases between.

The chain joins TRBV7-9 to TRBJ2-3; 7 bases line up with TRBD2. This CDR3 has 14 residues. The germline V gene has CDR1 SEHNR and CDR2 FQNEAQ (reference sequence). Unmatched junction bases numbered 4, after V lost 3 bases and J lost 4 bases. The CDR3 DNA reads TGTGCCAGCAGCTTTAGGGACTACGCAGATACGCAGTATTTT. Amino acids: CASSFRDYADTQYF.

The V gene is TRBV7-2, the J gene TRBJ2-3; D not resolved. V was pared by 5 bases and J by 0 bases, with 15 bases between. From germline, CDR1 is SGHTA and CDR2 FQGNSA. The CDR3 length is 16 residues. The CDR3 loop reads CASSVRLAVSTDTQYF. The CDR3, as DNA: TGTGCCAGCAGCGTCCGACTTGCCGTGAGCACAGATACGCAGTATTTT.

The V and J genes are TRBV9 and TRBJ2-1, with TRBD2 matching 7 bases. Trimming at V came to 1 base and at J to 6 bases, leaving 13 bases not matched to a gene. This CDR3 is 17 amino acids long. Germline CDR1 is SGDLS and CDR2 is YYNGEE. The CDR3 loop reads CASSVPVRTGGLNEQFF. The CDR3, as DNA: TGTGCCAGCAGCGTACCGGTCCGGACGGGAGGACTCAATGAGCAGTTCTTC.

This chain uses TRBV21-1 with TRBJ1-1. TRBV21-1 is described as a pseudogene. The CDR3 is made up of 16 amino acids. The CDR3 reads CASSKGYTAMNTEAFF. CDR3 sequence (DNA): TGTGCCAGCAGCAAAGGATACACCGCGATGAACACTGAAGCTTTCTTT.

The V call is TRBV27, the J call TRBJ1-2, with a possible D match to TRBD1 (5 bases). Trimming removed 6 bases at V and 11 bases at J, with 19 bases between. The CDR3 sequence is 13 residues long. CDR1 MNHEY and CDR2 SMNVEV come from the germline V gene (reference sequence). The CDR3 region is CASRCQGSIGYTF. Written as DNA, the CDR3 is TGTGCCAGCAGGTGTCAGGGAAGTATCGGATACACCTTC.

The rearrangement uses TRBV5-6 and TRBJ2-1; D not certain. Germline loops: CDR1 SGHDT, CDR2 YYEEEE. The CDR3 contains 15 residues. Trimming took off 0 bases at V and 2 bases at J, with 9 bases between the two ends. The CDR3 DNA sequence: TGTGCCAGCAGCTTGGGGCGTATCACCTACAATGAGCAGTTCTTC. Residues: CASSLGRITYNEQFF.